The present T cell receptor (beta chain) was sequenced within a study of blood T cell repertoires in COVID-19. Study summary: Sites across the United States, Italy and Spain contributed samples from acute and convalescent COVID-19. Nucleic acid was either cDNA or gDNA, and it came from T cells, B-cell-depleted T cells, or PBMCs.

Participants' own reports of clinical history determined their cohort assignment. Generated by immunoSEQ multiplex PCR, the TCRdb table keeps only in-frame clones and is missing some. The sample has about 220,000 clones; roughly 87% are singletons. The sequence was collected from a woman in her thirties with acute COVID-19. Sequencing input: PBMCs or T cells enriched from blood (not recorded which).

This CDR3 reads CASSLHRESYEQYF. In nucleotides, the CDR3 is TGTGCCAGCAGCTTACACAGGGAATCCTACGAGCAGTACTTC. The chain couples TRBV7-2 to TRBJ2-7; tentatively, D is TRBD1 (6 bases). The CDR3 totals 14 residues. CDR1 SGHTA and CDR2 FQGNSA come from the germline V gene. Trimming stripped 2 bases from V and 1 base from J, with 9 bases between.